These 22 T cell receptor beta chains originate from one sample sequenced in a study of cytomegalovirus exposure and HLA in healthy donors. TCRdb's copy holds only in-frame clones and misses some; the assay was immunoSEQ multiplex PCR. Of some 250,000 clones in the sample, around 91% were seen once. The material sequenced was PBMCs. These receptors came from a woman younger than 35 in good health and CMV-seronegative.

This chain links TRBV9 with TRBJ1-1; D is unclear. The germline gives CDR1 SGDLS, CDR2 YYNGEE. The CDR3 runs to 12 residues. V was cut by 4 bases and J by 5 bases, with 9 bases left in between. CDR3: CASSSPGTEAFF. The CDR3, as DNA: TGTGCCAGCAGCTCGCCGGGGACTGAAGCTTTCTTT.

This chain joins TRBV5-1 and TRBJ1-3; the D is unclear. Germline CDR1 reads SGHRS; CDR2 reads YFSETQ. V was shortened by 0 bases and J by 2 bases, with 9 bases between the two germline ends. This CDR3 is 15 amino acids long. The CDR3 reads CASSLDSGTGNTIYF. For the CDR3, the DNA is TGCGCCAGCAGCTTGGACAGTGGAACTGGAAACACCATATATTTT. Full variable domain (outside the CDR3, taken from reference TRBV5-1 and TRBJ1-3): KAGVTQTPRYLIKTRGQQVTLSCSPISGHRSVSWYQQTPGQGLQFLFEYFSETQRNKGNFPGRFSGRQFSNSRSEMNVSTLELGDSALYLCASSLDSGTGNTIYFGEGSWLTVV.

The chain employs TRBV28 and TRBJ1-6; D uncertain. This CDR3 is built from 15 residues. Germline CDR1 is MDHEN and CDR2 is SYDVKM. V was clipped by 3 bases and J by 11 bases, with 17 bases between them. CDR3 amino acids: CASSLVGRDTPPLHF. The CDR3 DNA reads TGTGCCAGCAGTTTGGTGGGCAGAGACACGCCACCCCTCCACTTT.

Comments on this clone: Different DNA sequences within this sample yield the same CDR3. The chain combines TRBV2 with TRBJ1-5; 7 nucleotides match TRBD1. V shed 8 bases and J 2 bases; nucleotides not matched to a gene: 3. Germline V gives CDR1 SNHLY, CDR2 FYNNEI. This CDR3 has 13 amino acids. This CDR3 is CASGGTGNQPQHF. The CDR3 DNA sequence: TGTGCCAGCGGCGGGACAGGCAATCAGCCCCAGCATTTT.

The chain has TRBV29-1 and TRBJ2-3; 10 bases align to TRBD1. The V segment lost 0 bases and the J segment 4 bases; nucleotides outside the gene matches: 7. From germline, CDR1 is SQVTM and CDR2 ANQGSEA. The CDR3 covers 16 residues. The CDR3 loop is CSVEDPDRGRPDTQYF. DNA of the CDR3: TGCAGCGTTGAAGATCCGGACAGGGGGAGGCCAGATACGCAGTATTTT.

This chain joins TRBV2 and TRBJ1-2; 12 positions match TRBD1. J lost 6 bases, V lost 6 bases, and 11 bases had no gene match. The CDR3 is 16 amino acids. CDR1 is SNHLY, CDR2 FYNNEI, per germline. The CDR3 here is CASRSEGQGAYHGYTF. The CDR3 nucleotides are TGTGCCAGCAGATCAGAGGGACAGGGGGCTTATCATGGCTACACCTTC.

V gene TRBV10-3 combines with J gene TRBJ1-1; 7 bases are shared with TRBD1. CDR1 and CDR2 (germline): ENHRY, SYGVKD. The V segment lost 3 bases and the J segment 1 base; nucleotides outside the gene matches: 2. The CDR3 has 14 residues. CDR3: CAISEGTENTEAFF. In DNA form, the CDR3 reads TGTGCCATCAGTGAAGGGACAGAGAACACTGAAGCTTTCTTT.

CDR3 DNA: TGTGCCAGCAGTGAAAGAGGTAGCAAGGAAAACTATGGCTACACCTTC. It specifies CASSERGSKENYGYTF. V is TRBV25-1 and J is TRBJ1-2; D is undetermined. The V gene's germline CDR1 is MGHDK and CDR2 SYGVNS. The V end was cut by 2 bases, the J end by 2 bases, with 15 bases between. The CDR3 spans 16 residues.

The chain has TRBV6-5 and TRBJ2-7; TRBD1 matches at 7 bases. V was clipped by 2 bases and J by 0 bases; unmatched bases: 4. CDR1 is MNHEY and CDR2 is SVGAGI in the germline V gene. The CDR3 is 15 amino acids. This CDR3 is CASSYVGQSSYEQYV. The CDR3 nucleotides read TGTGCCAGCAGTTACGTGGGACAGAGCTCCTACGAGCAGTACGTC.

This clone came up once. The chain has TRBV18 and TRBJ1-1; no firm D call. The germline gives CDR1 KGHSH, CDR2 LQKENI. Trimming cost V 0 bases and J 3 bases, with 11 bases left between them. The CDR3 has 15 residues. CDR3 in amino acids: CASSPPSGKHTEAFF. Here the CDR3 DNA reads TGTGCCAGCTCACCACCGTCCGGGAAGCACACTGAAGCTTTCTTT. The whole variable domain, filled in from reference TRBV18 and TRBJ1-1, reads NAGVMQNPRHLVRRRGQEARLRCSPMKGHSHVYWYRQLPEEGLKFMVYLQKENIIDESGMPKERFSAEFPKEGPSILRIQQVVRGDSAAYFCASSPPSGKHTEAFFGQGTRLTVV.

The chain is built from TRBV11-1 and TRBJ1-3, with D uncertain. With 4 bases removed from V and 4 bases from J, the gap between germline ends came to 8 bases. CDR3 length: 13 amino acids. The V gene's germline CDR1 is SGHAT and CDR2 FQDESV (reference sequence). The DNA for the CDR3 is TGTGCCAGCAGCTCGGACTGGGGAAACACCATATATTTT. Its translation: CASSSDWGNTIYF.

The chain employs TRBV7-9 and TRBJ2-5, with D possibly TRBD2 on 6 matching bases. Germline assignment: CDR1 SEHNR and CDR2 FQNEAQ (reference sequence). Trimming took off 2 bases at V and 0 bases at J, with 10 bases between the two ends. CDR3 length: 15 amino acids. The CDR3 reads CASSLRGLYQETQYF. Written as DNA, the CDR3 is TGTGCCAGCAGCTTACGGGGACTGTACCAAGAGACCCAGTACTTC. Based on the CDR3 plus reference TRBV7-9 and TRBJ2-5, the full variable domain is DTGVSQNPRHKITKRGQNVTFRCDPISEHNRLYWYRQTLGQGPEFLTYFQNEAQLEKSRLLSDRFSAERPKGSFSTLEIQRTEQGDSAMYLCASSLRGLYQETQYFGPGTRLLVL.

The V and J genes are TRBV29-1 and TRBJ2-1; no firm D call. The CDR3 length is 13 residues. CDR1 is SQVTM, CDR2 ANQGSEA, per germline. Between the trimmed V and J ends, which lost 5 bases and 2 bases, there was a span of 10 bases. The DNA of the CDR3 is TGCAGCGTTCCCCCTAGTCCCTACAATGAGCAGTTCTTC. Protein product: CSVPPSPYNEQFF.

The rearrangement links TRBV27 to TRBJ1-5; the match to TRBD1 covers 7 bases. The germline CDR1 and CDR2 sequences are MNHEY and SMNVEV (reference sequence). CDR3 length equals 13 residues. V gave up 8 bases and J gave up 5 bases; unmatched junction bases: 6. CDR3 sequence reads: CASGPDRDQPQHF. The CDR3 nucleotides are TGTGCCAGCGGACCCGACAGGGATCAGCCCCAGCATTTT.

V and J are TRBV6-1 and TRBJ1-2; 7 bases align to TRBD1. Germline CDR1 reads MNHNS; CDR2 reads SASEGT. V lost 1 base, J lost 4 bases, and 9 bases stayed unmatched. The CDR3 extends over 16 amino acids. CDR3 bases: TGTGCCAGCAGTGAAGGTGGCAGGGGGGCGGGCTATGGCTACACCTTC. Translating gives CASSEGGRGAGYGYTF.

V gene TRBV28 combines with J gene TRBJ2-7; D may be TRBD1 (5 bases). The CDR3 runs 15 residues. Germline CDR1 reads MDHEN; CDR2 reads SYDVKM. Between the trimmed V and J ends, which lost 3 bases and 5 bases, there was a span of 17 bases. As DNA, the CDR3 is TGTGCCAGCAGTTTTTCTTGGCAGGGCCGCCACGAGCAGTACGTC. Its translation is CASSFSWQGRHEQYV.

The rearrangement uses TRBV29-1 and TRBJ2-1; TRBD2 aligns across 8 bases. The J segment lost 3 bases and the V segment lost 4 bases, leaving 8 bases of the junction unmatched. CDR3 length equals 15 residues. Per the germline V gene, CDR1 is SQVTM and CDR2 is ANQGSEA. CDR3 region: CSVAPLAGGYNEQFF. The CDR3 DNA reads as TGCAGCGTTGCCCCCTTGGCGGGGGGCTACAATGAGCAGTTCTTC.

This clone was detected once. This rearrangement joins TRBV10-3 to TRBJ1-1, with D maybe TRBD1 (5 bases). Germline-derived CDR1 and CDR2 are ENHRY and SYGVKD. Trimming cost V 3 bases and J 5 bases, with 13 bases left between them. This CDR3 is 14 amino acids long. The CDR3 protein is CAISEYGGGTEAFF. Here the CDR3 DNA reads TGTGCCATCAGTGAATATGGGGGGGGGACTGAAGCTTTCTTT.

This rearrangement joins TRBV30 to TRBJ1-6; no clear D gene. Germline CDR1 and CDR2: GTSNPN and SVGIG (reference sequence). V was clipped by 6 bases and J by 0 bases, with 9 bases between them. CDR3 size: 14 residues. The CDR3 loop reads CACPRDSYNSPLHF. CDR3 DNA: TGTGCCTGCCCCCGGGACTCCTATAATTCACCCCTCCACTTT.

This rearrangement joins TRBV4-3 to TRBJ2-7; 7 bases line up with TRBD2. Germline V gene sequence: CDR1 LGHNA, CDR2 YSLEER. J gave up 0 bases and V 1 base, and 9 bases lay outside the gene matches. This CDR3 is 17 amino acids long. The CDR3 nucleotides are TGCGCCAGCAGCCAAGTAATCTCCGGGGGGAGCTCCTACGAGCAGTACTTC. Residues: CASSQVISGGSSYEQYF.

The chain links TRBV4-2 to TRBJ1-4; 7 bases line up with TRBD1. The CDR3 totals 16 residues. J lost 8 bases, V lost 4 bases, and 13 bases had no gene match. Germline V gene data show CDR1 as LGHNA and CDR2 as YNFKEQ. The CDR3 spells CASSPRTDRAGEKLFF. CDR3 nucleotide sequence: TGTGCCAGCAGCCCACGAACTGACAGGGCAGGCGAAAAACTGTTTTTT.

The chain carries TRBV27 and TRBJ2-1, with 8 positions matching TRBD2. CDR3 size: 19 residues. The germline V gene encodes CDR1 MNHEY and CDR2 SMNVEV (reference sequence). V shed 0 bases and J 3 bases; nucleotides not matched to a gene: 13. The CDR3 region has the DNA TGTGCCAGCAGTTTATCGAAATTCAAGTTTACTAGCGGCTACAATGAGCAGTTCTTC. It is translated as CASSLSKFKFTSGYNEQFF.